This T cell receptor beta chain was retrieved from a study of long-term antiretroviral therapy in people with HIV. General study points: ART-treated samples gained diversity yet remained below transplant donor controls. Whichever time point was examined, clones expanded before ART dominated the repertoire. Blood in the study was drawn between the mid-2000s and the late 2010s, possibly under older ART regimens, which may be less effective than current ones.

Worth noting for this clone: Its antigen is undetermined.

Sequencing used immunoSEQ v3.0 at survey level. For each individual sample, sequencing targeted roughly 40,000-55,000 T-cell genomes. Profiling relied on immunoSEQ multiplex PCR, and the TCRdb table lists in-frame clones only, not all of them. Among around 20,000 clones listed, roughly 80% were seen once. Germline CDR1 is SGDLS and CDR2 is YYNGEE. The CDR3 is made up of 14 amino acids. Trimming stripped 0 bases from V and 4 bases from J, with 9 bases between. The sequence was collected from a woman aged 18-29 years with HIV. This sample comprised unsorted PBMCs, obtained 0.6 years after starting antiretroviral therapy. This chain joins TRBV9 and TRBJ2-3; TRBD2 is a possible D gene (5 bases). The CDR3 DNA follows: TGTGCCAGCAGCGTAGTAGGTAGCGCAGATACGCAGTATTTT. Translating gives CASSVVGSADTQYF.